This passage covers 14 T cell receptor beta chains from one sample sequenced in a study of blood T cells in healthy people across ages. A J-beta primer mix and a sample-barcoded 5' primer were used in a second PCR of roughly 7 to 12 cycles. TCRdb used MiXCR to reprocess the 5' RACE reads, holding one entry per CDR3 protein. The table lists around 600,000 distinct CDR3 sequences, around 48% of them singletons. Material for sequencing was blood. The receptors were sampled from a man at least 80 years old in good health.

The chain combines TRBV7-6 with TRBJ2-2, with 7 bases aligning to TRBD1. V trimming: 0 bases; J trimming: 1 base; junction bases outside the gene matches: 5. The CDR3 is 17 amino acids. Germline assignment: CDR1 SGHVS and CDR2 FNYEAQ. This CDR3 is CASSLAWDRLNTGELFF. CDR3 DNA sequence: TGTGCCAGCAGCTTAGCGTGGGACAGACTGAACACCGGGGAGCTGTTTTTT.

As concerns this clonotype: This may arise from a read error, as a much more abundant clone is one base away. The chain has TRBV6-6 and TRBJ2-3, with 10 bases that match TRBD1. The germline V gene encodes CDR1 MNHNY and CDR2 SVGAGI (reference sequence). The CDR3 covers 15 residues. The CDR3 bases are TGTACCAGCAGTCGGACAGGGGGGAAGGCAGATACGCAGTATTTT. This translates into CTSSRTGGKADTQYF.

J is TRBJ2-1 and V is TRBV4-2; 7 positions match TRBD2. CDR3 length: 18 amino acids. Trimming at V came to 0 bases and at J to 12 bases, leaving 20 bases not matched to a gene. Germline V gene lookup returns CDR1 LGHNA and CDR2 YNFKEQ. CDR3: CASSQDRGSGPLAPSQFF. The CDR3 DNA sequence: TGTGCCAGCAGCCAAGATCGAGGTAGCGGGCCCTTGGCCCCTTCGCAGTTCTTC.

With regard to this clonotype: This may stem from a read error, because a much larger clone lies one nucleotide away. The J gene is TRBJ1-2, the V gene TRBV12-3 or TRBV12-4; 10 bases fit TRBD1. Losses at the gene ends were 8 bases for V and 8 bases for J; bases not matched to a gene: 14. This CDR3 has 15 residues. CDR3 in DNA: TGTGCCAGCGGCCCCAGGACAGGGGGAGTTCAAGGCTACACCTTC. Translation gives CASGPRTGGVQGYTF.

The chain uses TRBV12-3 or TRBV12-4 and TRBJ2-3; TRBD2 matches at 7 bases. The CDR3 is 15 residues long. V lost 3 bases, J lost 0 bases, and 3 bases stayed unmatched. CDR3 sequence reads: CASSFWEGSTDTQYF. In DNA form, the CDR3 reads TGTGCCAGCAGTTTCTGGGAGGGGAGCACAGATACGCAGTATTTT.

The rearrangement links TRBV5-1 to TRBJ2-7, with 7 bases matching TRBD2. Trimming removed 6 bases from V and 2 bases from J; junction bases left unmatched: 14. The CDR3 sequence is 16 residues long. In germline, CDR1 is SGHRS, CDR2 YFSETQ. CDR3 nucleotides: TGCGCCAGCACCCAAAGTGAGGGAGGGCCGGCCTACGAGCAGTACTTC. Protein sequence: CASTQSEGGPAYEQYF.

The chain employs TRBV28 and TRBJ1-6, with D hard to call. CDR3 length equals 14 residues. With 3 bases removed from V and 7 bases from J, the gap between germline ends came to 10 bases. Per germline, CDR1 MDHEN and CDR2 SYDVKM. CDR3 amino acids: CASSFPEGNSPLHF. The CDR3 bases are TGTGCCAGCAGTTTTCCGGAGGGAAATTCACCCCTCCACTTT. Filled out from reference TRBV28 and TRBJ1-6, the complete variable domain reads DVKVTQSSRYLVKRTGEKVFLECVQDMDHENMFWYRQDPGLGLRLIYFSYDVKMKEKGDIPEGYSVSREKKERFSLILESASTNQTSMYLCASSFPEGNSPLHFGNGTRLTVT.

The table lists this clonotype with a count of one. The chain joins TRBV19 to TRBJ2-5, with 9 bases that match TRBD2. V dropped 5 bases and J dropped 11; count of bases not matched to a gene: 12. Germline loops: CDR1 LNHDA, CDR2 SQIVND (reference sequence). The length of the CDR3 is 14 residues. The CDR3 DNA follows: TGTGCCAGTAGTCCGGCTAGCGGGGACAATGAGCAGTACTTC. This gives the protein CASSPASGDNEQYF. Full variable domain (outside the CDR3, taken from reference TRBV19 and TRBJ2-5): DGGITQSPKYLFRKEGQNVTLSCEQNLNHDAMYWYRQDPGQGLRLIYYSQIVNDFQKGDIAEGYSVSREKKESFPLTVTSAQKNPTAFYLCASSPASGDNEQYFGPGTRLLVL.

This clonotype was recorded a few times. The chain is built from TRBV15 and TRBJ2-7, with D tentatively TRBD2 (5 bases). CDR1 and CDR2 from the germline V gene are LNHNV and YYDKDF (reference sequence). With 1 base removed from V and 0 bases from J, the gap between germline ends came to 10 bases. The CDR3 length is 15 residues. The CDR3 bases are TGTGCCACCAGCAGAGGAGGGAACCCCTCCTACGAGCAGTACTTC. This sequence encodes CATSRGGNPSYEQYF.

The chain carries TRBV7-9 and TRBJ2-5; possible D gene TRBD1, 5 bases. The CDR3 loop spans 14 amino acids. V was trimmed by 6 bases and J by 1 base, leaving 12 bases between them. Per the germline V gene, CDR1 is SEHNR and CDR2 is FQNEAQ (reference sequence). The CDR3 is CASSVQGPQETQYF. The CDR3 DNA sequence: TGTGCCAGCAGTGTTCAGGGCCCCCAAGAGACCCAGTACTTC.

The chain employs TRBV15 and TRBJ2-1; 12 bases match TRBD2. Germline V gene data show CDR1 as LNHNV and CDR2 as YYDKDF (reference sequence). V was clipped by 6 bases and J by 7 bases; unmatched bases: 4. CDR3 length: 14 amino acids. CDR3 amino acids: CATRQTSGGNEQFF. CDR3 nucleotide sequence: TGTGCCACCAGGCAGACTAGCGGGGGAAATGAGCAGTTCTTC. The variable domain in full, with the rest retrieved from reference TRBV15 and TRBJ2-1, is DAMVIQNPRYQVTQFGKPVTLSCSQTLNHNVMYWYQQKSSQAPKLLFHYYDKDFNNEADTPDNFQSRRPNTSFCFLDIRSPGLGDTAMYLCATRQTSGGNEQFFGPGTRLTVL.

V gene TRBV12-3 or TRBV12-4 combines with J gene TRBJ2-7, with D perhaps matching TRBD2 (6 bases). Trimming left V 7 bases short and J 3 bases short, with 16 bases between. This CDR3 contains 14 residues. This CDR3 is CASTPGLGIYEQYF. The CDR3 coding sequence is TGTGCCAGCACCCCGGGACTTGGGATCTACGAGCAGTACTTC.

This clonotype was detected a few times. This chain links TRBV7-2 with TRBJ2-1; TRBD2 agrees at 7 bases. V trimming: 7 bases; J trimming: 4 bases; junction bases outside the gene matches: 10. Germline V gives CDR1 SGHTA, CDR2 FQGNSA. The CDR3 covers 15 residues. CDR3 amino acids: CASTPDGGIYNEQFF. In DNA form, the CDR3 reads TGTGCCAGCACCCCGGACGGGGGGATTTACAATGAGCAGTTCTTC.

The CDR3 DNA is TGTGCCTGGAGTGGCCGACTAGCTAACGATGAGCAGTTCTTC. Its translation is CAWSGRLANDEQFF. The rearrangement links TRBV30 to TRBJ2-1; TRBD2 agrees at 7 bases. With 1 base clipped from V and 8 bases from J, the junction kept 8 bases outside the gene matches. The CDR3 runs 14 residues. Germline values: CDR1 GTSNPN, CDR2 SVGIG (reference sequence).